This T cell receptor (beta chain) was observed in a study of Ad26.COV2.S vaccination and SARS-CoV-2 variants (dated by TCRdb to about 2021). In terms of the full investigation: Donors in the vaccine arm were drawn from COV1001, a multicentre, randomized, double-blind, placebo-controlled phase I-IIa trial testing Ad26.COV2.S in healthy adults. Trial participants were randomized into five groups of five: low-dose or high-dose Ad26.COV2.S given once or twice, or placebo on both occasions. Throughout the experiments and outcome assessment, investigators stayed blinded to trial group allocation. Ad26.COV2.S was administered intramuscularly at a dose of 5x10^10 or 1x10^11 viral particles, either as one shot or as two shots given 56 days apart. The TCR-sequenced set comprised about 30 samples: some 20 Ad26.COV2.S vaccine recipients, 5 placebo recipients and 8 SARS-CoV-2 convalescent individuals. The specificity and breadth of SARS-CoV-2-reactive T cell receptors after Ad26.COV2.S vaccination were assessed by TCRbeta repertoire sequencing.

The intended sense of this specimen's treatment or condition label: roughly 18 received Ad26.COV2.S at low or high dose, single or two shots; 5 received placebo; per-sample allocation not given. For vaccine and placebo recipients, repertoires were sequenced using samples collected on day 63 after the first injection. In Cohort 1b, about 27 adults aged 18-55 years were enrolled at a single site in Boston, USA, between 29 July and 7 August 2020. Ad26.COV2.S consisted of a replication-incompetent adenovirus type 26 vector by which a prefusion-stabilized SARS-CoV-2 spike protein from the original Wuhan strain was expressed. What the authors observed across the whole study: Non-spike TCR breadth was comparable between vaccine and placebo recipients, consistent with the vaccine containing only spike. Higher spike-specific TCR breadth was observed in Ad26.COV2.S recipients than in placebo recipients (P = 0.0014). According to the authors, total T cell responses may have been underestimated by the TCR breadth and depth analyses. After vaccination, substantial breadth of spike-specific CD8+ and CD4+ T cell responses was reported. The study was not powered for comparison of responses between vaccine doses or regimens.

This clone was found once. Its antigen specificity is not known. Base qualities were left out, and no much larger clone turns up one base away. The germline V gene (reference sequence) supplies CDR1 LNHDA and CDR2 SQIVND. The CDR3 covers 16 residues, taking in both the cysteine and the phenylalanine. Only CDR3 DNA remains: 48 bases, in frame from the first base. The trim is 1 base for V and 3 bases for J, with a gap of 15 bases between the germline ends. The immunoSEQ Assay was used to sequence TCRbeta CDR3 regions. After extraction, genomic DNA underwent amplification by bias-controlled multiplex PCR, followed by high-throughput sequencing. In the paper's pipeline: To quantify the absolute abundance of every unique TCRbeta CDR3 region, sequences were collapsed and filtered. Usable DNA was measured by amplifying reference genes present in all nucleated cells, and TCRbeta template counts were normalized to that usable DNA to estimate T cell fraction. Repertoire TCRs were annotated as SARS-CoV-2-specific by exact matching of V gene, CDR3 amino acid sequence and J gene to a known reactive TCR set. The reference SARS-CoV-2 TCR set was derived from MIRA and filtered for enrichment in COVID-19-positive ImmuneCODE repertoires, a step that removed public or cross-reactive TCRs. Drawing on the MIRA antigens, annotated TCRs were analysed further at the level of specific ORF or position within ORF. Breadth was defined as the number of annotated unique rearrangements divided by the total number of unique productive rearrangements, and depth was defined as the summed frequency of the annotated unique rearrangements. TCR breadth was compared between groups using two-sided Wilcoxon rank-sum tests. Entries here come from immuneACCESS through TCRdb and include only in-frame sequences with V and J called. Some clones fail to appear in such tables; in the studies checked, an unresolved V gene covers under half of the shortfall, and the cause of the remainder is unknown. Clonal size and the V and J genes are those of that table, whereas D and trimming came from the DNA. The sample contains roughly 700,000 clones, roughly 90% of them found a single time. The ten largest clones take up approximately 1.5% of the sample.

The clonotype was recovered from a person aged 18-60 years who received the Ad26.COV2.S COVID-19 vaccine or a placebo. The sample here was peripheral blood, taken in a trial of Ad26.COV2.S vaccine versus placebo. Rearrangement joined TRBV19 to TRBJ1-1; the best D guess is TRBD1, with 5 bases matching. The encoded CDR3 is CASSIGTPDGDTEAFF. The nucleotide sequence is TGTGCCAGTAGTATAGGGACACCCGATGGGGACACTGAAGCTTTCTTT.